The next 5 T cell receptor beta chains were all read from a single sample in a study of shared clonotypes between healthy human individuals (TCRdb year 2020). Library generation was performed with the immunoSEQ multiplex PCR assay. TCRdb limited this immuneACCESS table to in-frame rearrangements with V and J called. A share of clones is missing; checked studies link under half to unresolved V genes, and the rest is unexplained. Here the sample has 2 million to 2.5 million clones; under 95% occur a single time. Jointly, the top ten make up 0.37% of the sample. Sequenced: naive CD4+ T cells from PBMCs. The cell subset or site label of this sample denotes: CD45RA+ positively selected. The receptors originated from a man between 18 and 29 years old in good health. Some clones in this sample may be carry-over from other donors' samples.

The chain combines TRBV19 with TRBJ1-1, with D hard to call. CDR1 is LNHDA, CDR2 SQIVND, per germline (reference sequence). The CDR3 sequence is 12 residues long. V was clipped by 5 bases and J by 4 bases, with 8 bases between them. The DNA of the CDR3 is TGTGCCAGTAGTGACCACTTCACTGAAGCTTTCTTT. Its translation: CASSDHFTEAFF.

The V call is TRBV5-1, the J call TRBJ1-2; 8 bases match TRBD1. Germline values: CDR1 SGHRS, CDR2 YFSETQ. The CDR3 runs 15 residues. The junction had 11 bases not matched to a gene; V was cut back by 2 bases and J by 8 bases. CDR3 coding DNA: TGCGCCAGCAGCTTTTCGACAGGGGCCCTGGGAGGCTACACCTTC. Amino acid sequence: CASSFSTGALGGYTF.

The J gene is TRBJ1-2, the V gene TRBV18, with D unclear. This CDR3 comprises 14 residues. CDR1 is KGHSH, CDR2 LQKENI, per germline. V was clipped by 0 bases and J by 4 bases, with 9 bases between them. The CDR3 DNA reads as TGTGCCAGCTCACCACCGGGCTCTTTCTATGGCTACACCTTC. As protein: CASSPPGSFYGYTF.

Comment on this clone: The same CDR3 can be traced to other DNA sequences in this sample. The DNA of the CDR3 is TGTGCCAGCAGCCAAGGCAGGGGATACGAGCAGTACTTC. Its translation: CASSQGRGYEQYF. This chain connects TRBV14 to TRBJ2-7, with D perhaps matching TRBD1 (6 bases). The CDR3 spans 13 residues. The germline V gene encodes CDR1 SGHDN and CDR2 FVKESK. Trimming shortened V by 1 base and J by 4 bases, and 8 bases separated the two germline ends. Together with reference TRBV14 and TRBJ2-7, the CDR3 gives the full variable domain: EAGVTQFPSHSVIEKGQTVTLRCDPISGHDNLYWYRRVMGKEIKFLLHFVKESKQDESGMPNNRFLAERTGGTYSTLKVQPAELEDSGVYFCASSQGRGYEQYFGPGTRLTVT.

The chain joins TRBV28 to TRBJ1-5; D is uncertain. CDR1 MDHEN and CDR2 SYDVKM come from the germline V gene. V lost 4 bases and J lost 9, with 13 bases in between. The CDR3 totals 13 residues. In nucleotides, the CDR3 is TGTGCCAGCAGTTCGGCGTCCCCCTCGCCCCAGCATTTT. Protein sequence: CASSSASPSPQHF. Variable domain in full (rest from reference TRBV28 and TRBJ1-5): DVKVTQSSRYLVKRTGEKVFLECVQDMDHENMFWYRQDPGLGLRLIYFSYDVKMKEKGDIPEGYSVSREKKERFSLILESASTNQTSMYLCASSSASPSPQHFGDGTRLSIL.